This record concerns one T cell receptor beta chain sequence. Its cognate antigen is unknown. This sample is drawn from a study of blood T cells in healthy people across ages. Study results and caveats: Naive T cell percentage showed a strong correlation with TCR beta diversity. Changes in expanded clonotypes were possibly confounded, as the CMV status of donors was unknown.

The authors ran a second PCR of 7 to 11 cycles using a sample-barcoded 5' primer and a J-beta primer mix. TCRdb re-derived calls from the 5' RACE reads in MiXCR, one entry per CDR3 protein. The sample carries about 320,000 distinct CDR3 sequences, 25% to 30% recorded once. The V gene's germline CDR1 is SGDLS and CDR2 YYNGEE. Trimming left V 3 bases short and J 5 bases short, with 18 bases between. This CDR3 comprises 17 residues. Source material: blood. The V gene is TRBV9, the J gene TRBJ1-6; no clear D. This sequence was found in a woman in her seventies in good health. The CDR3, as DNA: TGTGCCAGCAGCGCGCCCCACGGGCCCTCTGATAATTCACCCCTCCACTTT. Translated, it gives CASSAPHGPSDNSPLHF.